This T cell receptor beta chain derives from a study of vaccination effects on CD4 cells after COVID-19. Points on this clone: Its cognate antigen is unknown. Other nucleotide sequences in the sample specify the same CDR3.

Germline assignment: CDR1 SGHRS and CDR2 YFSETQ. The CDR3 consists of 14 residues. V was cut by 4 bases and J by 1 base, with 12 bases left in between. Generated by immunoSEQ multiplex PCR, the TCRdb table keeps only in-frame clones and is missing some. The table lists more than 25,000 clones, approximately 68% of them singletons. Using viral peptide pools, the ViraFEST assay grew out antigen-specific CD4+ T cells prior to sequencing. Culture proceeded for approximately 10 days, and CD4+ T cells were then isolated. Researchers reported culturing two million PBMC in each well, adding 8 to 10 IU/ml IL-2 and 10 ug/ml peptides.

The V call is TRBV5-1, the J call TRBJ2-7; tentative D call: TRBD1 (6 bases). The sequence came from a human donor who received a COVID-19 vaccine. The specimen was CD4+ T cells from PBMCs cultured with HCoV-229E spike peptides, collected before COVID-19 vaccination. The CDR3 is CASSLGQRSYEQYF. The DNA for the CDR3 is TGCGCCAGCAGCCTCGGACAGCGTTCCTACGAGCAGTACTTC.